These T cell receptor beta chains were read from a single sample in a study of metastatic and nonmetastatic thyroid tumors. TCRdb re-analyzed the PCR reads through MiXCR. The table includes tens of thousands of clones, more than 15% detected once. Sequencing was done on a sample of blood. The receptors here all came from a male donor with papillary thyroid cancer or a benign thyroid nodule (not recorded which). Some clones in this sample may be carry-over from other donors' samples. The conserved cysteine and the conserved F or W are not part of the CDR3 here.

CDR3	V	J
ASRVKVSGTGELF	TRBV6-1	TRBJ2-2
ASKREGNEQF	TRBV2	TRBJ2-1
ASSVYPGDFYEQY	TRBV7-8	TRBJ2-7
SVRDQGIQY	TRBV20-1	TRBJ2-4
ASSVEVGYNEQF	TRBV9	TRBJ2-1
ATSDRKRGPSNEQF	TRBV24-1	TRBJ2-1
ASSMDRGQEQF	TRBV9	TRBJ2-1
ASSLVEEQF	TRBV5-5	TRBJ2-1
ASKGGNYNSPLH	TRBV2	TRBJ1-6
SVEASTNLDEQF	TRBV29-1	TRBJ2-1
ASRGLGAYGYT	TRBV12-3/TRBV12-4	TRBJ1-2
ASSPTFEGEHEQY	TRBV5-6	TRBJ2-7
SVLRLAGSSYNEQF	TRBV29-1	TRBJ2-1
ASSVGQDRGYYGYT	TRBV9	TRBJ1-2
ASSLPRAGESSYNEQF	TRBV28	TRBJ2-1
AISTEFTEAF	TRBV10-3	TRBJ1-1
ASAGQGSHEQY	TRBV12-5	TRBJ2-7
ATTGGIRNNEQF	TRBV2	TRBJ2-1
AISVQENTEAF	TRBV10-3	TRBJ1-1
ASSPGQVTSYT	TRBV5-1	TRBJ1-2
ASSDRPAAEQF	TRBV6-4	TRBJ2-1
ASAPVGVGAYEQY	TRBV14	TRBJ2-7
ASSQDYEQY	TRBV14	TRBJ2-7
ASGARTGVAQY	TRBV19	TRBJ2-3
ASSYRTGGDGYT	TRBV6-6	TRBJ1-2
ASSPRTGTLYGYT	TRBV27	TRBJ1-2
AWMDQNSYNEQF	TRBV30	TRBJ2-1
ASSLRVSGTYEQY	TRBV5-1	TRBJ2-7
ASSVSGRPTGELF	TRBV5-1	TRBJ2-2
SASPQWGGINQETQY	TRBV20-1	TRBJ2-5
ASSTDRGDGEKLF	TRBV7-9	TRBJ1-4
SASRDSNTGELF	TRBV20-1	TRBJ2-2
ASSQLGDRGHEQY	TRBV4-2	TRBJ2-7
ASSPSPLLAGGTDTQY	TRBV5-6	TRBJ2-3
ASSLTGQAGEQF	TRBV7-3	TRBJ2-1
ASSSKGQASYEQY	TRBV6-1	TRBJ2-7
ASSLGLAAILSTDTQY	TRBV28	TRBJ2-3
ASSLGAYGEAF	TRBV11-3	TRBJ1-1
ASSGGAGGPADTQY	TRBV25-1	TRBJ2-3
ASSRLGYTDTQY	TRBV6-1	TRBJ2-3
ASSVALSGNTIY	TRBV9	TRBJ1-3
ASSLDVRMNTEAF	TRBV5-1	TRBJ1-1
ASSQAHSGYYEQY	TRBV4-2	TRBJ2-7
ASSWPLGENTEAF	TRBV7-9	TRBJ1-1
ASSFGTSGGVFYEQY	TRBV11-1	TRBJ2-7
SVELRGAYRFDNEQF	TRBV29-1	TRBJ2-1
ASSLMGADNSPLH	TRBV12-3/TRBV12-4	TRBJ1-6
SAASTRANEQF	TRBV20-1	TRBJ2-1
ATRRDSPYEQY	TRBV6-1	TRBJ2-7
ASSLGRATEAF	TRBV7-8	TRBJ1-1
ASSQTPGVQETQY	TRBV4-1	TRBJ2-5
SATGEDAGTSGSYEQY	TRBV20-1	TRBJ2-7
ASSFNDQPQH	TRBV7-9	TRBJ1-5
ASSLTGDDYGYT	TRBV6-1	TRBJ1-2
ASSLGGRAT	TRBV28	TRBJ2-5
AWRLAGGGGQY	TRBV30	TRBJ2-7
AISDRGGGSSYEQN	TRBV10-3	TRBJ2-7
ATSDKRSFHNTDTQY	TRBV24-1	TRBJ2-3
ATSDSDGPGEKLF	TRBV24-1	TRBJ1-4
SVGQSSNQPQH	TRBV29-1	TRBJ1-5